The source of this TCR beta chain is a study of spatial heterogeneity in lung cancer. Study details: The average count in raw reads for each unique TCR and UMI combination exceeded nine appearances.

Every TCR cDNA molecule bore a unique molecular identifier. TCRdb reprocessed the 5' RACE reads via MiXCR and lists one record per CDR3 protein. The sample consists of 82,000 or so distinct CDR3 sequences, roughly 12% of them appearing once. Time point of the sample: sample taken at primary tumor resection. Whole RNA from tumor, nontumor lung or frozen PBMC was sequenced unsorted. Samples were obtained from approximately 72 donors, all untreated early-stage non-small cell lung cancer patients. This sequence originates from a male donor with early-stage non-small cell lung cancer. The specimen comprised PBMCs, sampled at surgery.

CDR3 protein: CASSAYGETNEKLFF. In DNA form, the CDR3 reads TGTGCCAGCAGCGCCTACGGTGAGACTAATGAAAAACTGTTTTTT. The chain couples TRBV9 to TRBJ1-4; D uncertain. Trimming took off 3 bases at V and 2 bases at J, with 11 bases between the two ends. This CDR3 has 15 residues. Germline lookup yields CDR1 SGDLS and CDR2 YYNGEE.